This TCR beta chain came from a study of blood T cell repertoires in COVID-19. The table came from immunoSEQ multiplex PCR; TCRdb's copy has only in-frame clones and leaves some out. Here the sample spans 97,000 or so clones, 79% being singletons. Trimming cost V 5 bases and J 5 bases, with 11 bases left between them. The CDR3 has 13 amino acids. Germline-derived CDR1 and CDR2 are SGHRS and YFSETQ. The receptor's source is a woman aged 80 or older with active or convalescent COVID-19. The chain recombines TRBV5-1 with TRBJ1-5; D gene uncertain. The sequenced sample was peripheral blood. The CDR3 sequence is CASSLHTDQPQHF. DNA for the CDR3: TGCGCCAGCAGTTTACACACCGATCAGCCCCAGCATTTT. Variable domain in full (rest from reference TRBV5-1 and TRBJ1-5): KAGVTQTPRYLIKTRGQQVTLSCSPISGHRSVSWYQQTPGQGLQFLFEYFSETQRNKGNFPGRFSGRQFSNSRSEMNVSTLELGDSALYLCASSLHTDQPQHFGDGTRLSIL.